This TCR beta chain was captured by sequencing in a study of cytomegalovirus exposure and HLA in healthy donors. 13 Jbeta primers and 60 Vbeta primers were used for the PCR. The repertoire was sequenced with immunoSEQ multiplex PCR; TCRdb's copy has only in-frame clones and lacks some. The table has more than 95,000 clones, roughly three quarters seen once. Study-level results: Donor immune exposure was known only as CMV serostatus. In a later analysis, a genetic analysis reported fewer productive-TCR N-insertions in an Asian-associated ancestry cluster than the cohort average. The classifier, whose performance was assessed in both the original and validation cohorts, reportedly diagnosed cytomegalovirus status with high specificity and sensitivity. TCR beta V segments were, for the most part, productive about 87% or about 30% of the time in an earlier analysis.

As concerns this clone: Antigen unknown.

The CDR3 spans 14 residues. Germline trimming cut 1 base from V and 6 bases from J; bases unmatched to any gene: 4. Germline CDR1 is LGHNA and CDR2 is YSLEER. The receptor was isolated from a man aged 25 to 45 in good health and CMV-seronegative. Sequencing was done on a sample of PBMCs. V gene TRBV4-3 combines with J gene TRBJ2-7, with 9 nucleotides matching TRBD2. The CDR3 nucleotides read TGCGCCAGCAGCCAAGCTATACTAGCGGGCGAGCAGTACTTC. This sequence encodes CASSQAILAGEQYF.